The entry below gives a single TCR beta chain sequence along with its context. Its antigen is not yet known. Base qualities are missing; no much larger clone stands one base away. These data are taken from a study of breast tumors, draining lymph nodes, adjacent tissues (dated by TCRdb to between 2015 and 2016). Background on the whole study: TCR beta repertoires were compared across tumor, adjacent nontumor tissue and axillary lymph nodes obtained from breast cancer patients. In human breast cancer, the study set out to assess how tumor, surrounding tissue and draining lymph node repertoires relate to one another and whether T cells might be exchanged between them. Here is what the overall study found, with its caveats: The data were considered consistent with most tumor T cells being derived from the lymph node and subsequently expanding within tumor tissue. Tumor T-cell repertoires showed less diversity than lymph node repertoires and more diversity than nontumor tissue repertoires, and tumor T-cell repertoires showed preferential V and J gene usage. The similarity between tumor and nontumor tissue repertoires was significantly greater in luminal-like breast cancer than in basal-like breast cancer. The study presented the conclusion that tumor T cells originate in lymph nodes as consistent with a hypothesis, not as something directly demonstrated.

For CDR1 and CDR2, the germline V gene lists SGHTA and FQGNSA. The CDR3 numbers 15 residues from cysteine through phenylalanine. Of all the DNA, just the CDR3 is kept, 45 bases in frame from base 1. V and J lose 6 bases and 8 bases, and a span of 20 bases separates them. The run used an Illumina HiSeq 2000. Multiplex PCR amplification was used to generate the TCR beta chain libraries. The amplified TCR beta chain products were analyzed by high-throughput sequencing. TCRdb's own reprocessing of the public reads used fastp at Q25 and MiXCR and kept productive beta chains. Every distinct CDR3 protein forms one entry, paired with its most common genes and DNA. The sample includes 20,000 to 25,000 distinct CDR3 sequences, with more than 50% observed a single time. The ten largest clones capture 13% to 15% of the sample.

The receptor's source is a female donor with breast cancer. Some clones in this sample may be carry-over from other donors' samples. Sequencing was performed on breast tumor tissue. The rearranged chain carries TRBV7-2 and TRBJ2-1; the D segment may tentatively be TRBD1 or TRBD2, each giving 6 matched bases. The CDR3 reads CASSLQRGRRDEQFF. The nucleotides are TGTGCCAGCAGTTTGCAACGGGGGCGCAGGGATGAGCAGTTCTTC.